This T cell receptor (beta chain) was profiled in a study of cytomegalovirus exposure and HLA in healthy donors. Repertoires were generated with immunoSEQ multiplex PCR, while TCRdb's copy carries only in-frame clones and drops some. The sample has about 65,000 clones; 90% to 95% are singletons. Findings and limits, study-wide: Subsequent analysis found a tendency for first-cohort TCR clusters to co-occur within the 120 or so validation repertoires.

As to this clone: The antigen is unknown.

Sequenced input: PBMCs. The clonotype comes from a young man in good health and CMV-seropositive.

CDR3 sequence reads: CASSQGQSYSNQPQHF. The CDR3 nucleotides are TGTGCCAGCAGCCAGGGACAGAGTTATAGCAATCAGCCCCAGCATTTT. This chain uses TRBV4-2 with TRBJ1-5; TRBD1 matches at 7 bases. Germline V CDR1 and CDR2: LGHNA, YNFKEQ. This CDR3 contains 16 residues. V gave up 3 bases and J gave up 0 bases; unmatched junction bases: 5.